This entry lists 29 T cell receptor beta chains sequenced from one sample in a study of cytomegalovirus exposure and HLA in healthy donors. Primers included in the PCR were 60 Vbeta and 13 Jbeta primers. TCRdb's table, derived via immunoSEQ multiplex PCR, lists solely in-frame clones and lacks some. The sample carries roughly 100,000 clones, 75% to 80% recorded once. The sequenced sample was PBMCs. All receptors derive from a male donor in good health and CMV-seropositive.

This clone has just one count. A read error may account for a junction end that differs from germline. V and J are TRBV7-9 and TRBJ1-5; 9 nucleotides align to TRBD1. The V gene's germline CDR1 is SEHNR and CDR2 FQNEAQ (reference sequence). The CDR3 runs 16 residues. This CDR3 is CSSSLGTGGADQPQHF. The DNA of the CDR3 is TGTTCCAGCAGCTTGGGAACAGGGGGCGCGGATCAGCCCCAGCATTTT. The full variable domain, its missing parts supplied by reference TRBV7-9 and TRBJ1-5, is DTGVSQNPRHKITKRGQNVTFRCDPISEHNRLYWYRQTLGQGPEFLTYFQNEAQLEKSRLLSDRFSAERPKGSFSTLEIQRTEQGDSAMYLCSSSLGTGGADQPQHFGDGTRLSIL.

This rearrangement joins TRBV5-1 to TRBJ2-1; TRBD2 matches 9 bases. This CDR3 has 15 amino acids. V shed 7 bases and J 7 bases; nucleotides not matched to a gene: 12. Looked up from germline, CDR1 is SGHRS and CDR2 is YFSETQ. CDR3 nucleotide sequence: TGCGCCAGCCTTCCCACCGGGACTAGCCGAAATGAGCAGTTCTTC. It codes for CASLPTGTSRNEQFF. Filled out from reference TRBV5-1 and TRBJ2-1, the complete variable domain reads KAGVTQTPRYLIKTRGQQVTLSCSPISGHRSVSWYQQTPGQGLQFLFEYFSETQRNKGNFPGRFSGRQFSNSRSEMNVSTLELGDSALYLCASLPTGTSRNEQFFGPGTRLTVL.

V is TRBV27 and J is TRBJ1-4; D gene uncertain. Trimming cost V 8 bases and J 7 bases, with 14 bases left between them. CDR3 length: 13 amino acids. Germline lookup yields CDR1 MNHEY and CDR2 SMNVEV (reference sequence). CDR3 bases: TGTGCCAGCTCAAACCTAGGCAGTGAAAAACTGTTTTTT. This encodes CASSNLGSEKLFF.

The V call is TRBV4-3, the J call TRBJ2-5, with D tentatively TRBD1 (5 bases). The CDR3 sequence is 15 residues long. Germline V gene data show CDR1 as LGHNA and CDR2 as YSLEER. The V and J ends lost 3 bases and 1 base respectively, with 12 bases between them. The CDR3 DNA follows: TGCGCCAGCAGCCACCGCGCGACAGTCCAAGAGACCCAGTACTTC. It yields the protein CASSHRATVQETQYF.

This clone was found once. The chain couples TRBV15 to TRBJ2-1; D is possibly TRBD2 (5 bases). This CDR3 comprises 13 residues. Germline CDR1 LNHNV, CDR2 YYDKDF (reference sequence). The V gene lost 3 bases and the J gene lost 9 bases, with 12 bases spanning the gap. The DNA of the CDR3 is TGTGCCACCAGCAGCCTGCGGGTGGGTGAGCAGTTCTTC. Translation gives CATSSLRVGEQFF.

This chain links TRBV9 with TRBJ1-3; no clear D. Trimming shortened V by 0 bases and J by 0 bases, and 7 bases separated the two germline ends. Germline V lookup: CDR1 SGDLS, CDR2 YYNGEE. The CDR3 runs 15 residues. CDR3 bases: TGTGCCAGCAGCGTAGCTGCAGGCTCTGGAAACACCATATATTTT. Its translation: CASSVAAGSGNTIYF.

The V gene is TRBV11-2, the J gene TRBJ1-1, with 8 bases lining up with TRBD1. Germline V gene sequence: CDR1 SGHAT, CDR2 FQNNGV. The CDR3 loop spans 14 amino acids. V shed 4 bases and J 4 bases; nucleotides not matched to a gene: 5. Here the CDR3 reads CASSSQGAVTEAFF. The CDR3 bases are TGTGCCAGCAGCTCTCAGGGGGCGGTCACTGAAGCTTTCTTT.

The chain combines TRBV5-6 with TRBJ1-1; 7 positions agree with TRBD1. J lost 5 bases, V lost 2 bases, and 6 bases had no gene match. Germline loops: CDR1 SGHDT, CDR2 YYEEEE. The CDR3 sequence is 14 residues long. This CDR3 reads CASSFNRGRTEAFF. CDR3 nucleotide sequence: TGTGCCAGCAGCTTTAACAGGGGCAGGACTGAAGCTTTCTTT.

CDR3 loop: CASSSLGGGARNEQFF. As DNA, the CDR3 is TGTGCCAGCAGCTCCTTGGGGGGGGGCGCGCGGAATGAGCAGTTCTTC. J is TRBJ2-1 and V is TRBV7-2, with a possible D match to TRBD2 (7 bases). Germline V gene sequence: CDR1 SGHTA, CDR2 FQGNSA. The CDR3 is made up of 16 amino acids. Trimming removed 4 bases from V and 7 bases from J, with 20 bases in between.

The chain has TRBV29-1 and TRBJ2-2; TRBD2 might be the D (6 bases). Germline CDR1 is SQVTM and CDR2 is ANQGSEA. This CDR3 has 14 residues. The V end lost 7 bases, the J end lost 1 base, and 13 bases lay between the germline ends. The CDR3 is CSAVGLLNTGELFF. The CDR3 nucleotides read TGCAGCGCAGTGGGACTTTTGAACACCGGGGAGCTGTTTTTT.

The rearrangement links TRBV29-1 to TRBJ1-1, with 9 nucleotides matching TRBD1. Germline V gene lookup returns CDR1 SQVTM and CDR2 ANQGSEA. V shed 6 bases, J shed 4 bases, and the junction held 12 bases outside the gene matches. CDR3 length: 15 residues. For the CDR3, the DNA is TGCAGCGTCAAGGACAGGGGTAAGGTGGGCACTGAAGCTTTCTTT. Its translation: CSVKDRGKVGTEAFF. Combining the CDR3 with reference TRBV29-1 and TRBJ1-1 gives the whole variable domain SAVISQKPSRDICQRGTSLTIQCQVDSQVTMMFWYRQQPGQSLTLIATANQGSEATYESGFVIDKFPISRPNLTFSTLTVSNMSPEDSSIYLCSVKDRGKVGTEAFFGQGTRLTVV.

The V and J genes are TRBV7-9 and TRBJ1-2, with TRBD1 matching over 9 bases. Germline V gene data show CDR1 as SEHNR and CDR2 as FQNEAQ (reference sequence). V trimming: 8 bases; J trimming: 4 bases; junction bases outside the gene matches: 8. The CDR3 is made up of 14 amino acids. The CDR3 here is CASGLTGGAYGYTF. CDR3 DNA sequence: TGTGCCAGCGGCCTAACAGGGGGCGCCTATGGCTACACCTTC.

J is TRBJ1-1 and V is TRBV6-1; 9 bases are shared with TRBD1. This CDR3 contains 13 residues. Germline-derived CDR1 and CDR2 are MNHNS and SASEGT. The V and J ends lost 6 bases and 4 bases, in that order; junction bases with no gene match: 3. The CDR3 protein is CASSLTGGTEAFF. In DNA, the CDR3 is TGTGCCAGCAGCCTGACAGGGGGCACTGAAGCTTTCTTT.

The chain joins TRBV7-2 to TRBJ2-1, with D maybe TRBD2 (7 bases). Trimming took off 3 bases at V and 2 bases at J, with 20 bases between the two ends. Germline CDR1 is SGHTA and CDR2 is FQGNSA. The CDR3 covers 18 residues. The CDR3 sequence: CASSLSWGGGAPYNEQFF. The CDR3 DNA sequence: TGTGCCAGCAGCTTGTCTTGGGGGGGCGGGGCCCCCTACAATGAGCAGTTCTTC.

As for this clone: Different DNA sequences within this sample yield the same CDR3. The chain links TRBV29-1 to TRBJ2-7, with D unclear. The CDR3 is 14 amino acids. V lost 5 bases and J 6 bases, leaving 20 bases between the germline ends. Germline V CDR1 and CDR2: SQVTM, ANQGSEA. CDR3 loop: CSVIGFPRGPEQYF. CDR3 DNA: TGCAGCGTTATCGGGTTCCCTAGAGGCCCCGAGCAGTACTTC.

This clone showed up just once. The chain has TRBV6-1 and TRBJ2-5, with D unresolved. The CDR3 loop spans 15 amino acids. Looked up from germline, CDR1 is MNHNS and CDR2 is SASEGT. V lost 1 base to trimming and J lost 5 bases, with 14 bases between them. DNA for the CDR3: TGTGCCAGCAGTGAAGTTCCGGGTGGTGGGGAGACCCAGTACTTC. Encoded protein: CASSEVPGGGETQYF.

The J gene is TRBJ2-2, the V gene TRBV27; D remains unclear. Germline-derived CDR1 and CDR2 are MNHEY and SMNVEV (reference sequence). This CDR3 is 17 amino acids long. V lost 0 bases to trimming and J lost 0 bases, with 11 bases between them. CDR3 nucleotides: TGTGCCAGCAGTTTATCTCCTGACACTGCGAACACCGGGGAGCTGTTTTTT. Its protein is CASSLSPDTANTGELFF.

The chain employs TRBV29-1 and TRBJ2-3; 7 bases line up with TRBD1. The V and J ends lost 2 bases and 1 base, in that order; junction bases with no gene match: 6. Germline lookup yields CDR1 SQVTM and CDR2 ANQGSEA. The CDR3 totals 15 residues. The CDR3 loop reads CSVEQGESGTDTQYF. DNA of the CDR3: TGCAGCGTTGAACAGGGGGAATCTGGCACAGATACGCAGTATTTT.

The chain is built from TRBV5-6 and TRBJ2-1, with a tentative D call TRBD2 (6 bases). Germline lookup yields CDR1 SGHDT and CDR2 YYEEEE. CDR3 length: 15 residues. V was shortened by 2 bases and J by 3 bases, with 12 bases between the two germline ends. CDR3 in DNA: TGTGCCAGCAGCTTCAGCGGGCCCGTCTACAATGAGCAGTTCTTC. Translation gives CASSFSGPVYNEQFF.

The CDR3 sequence is CAWSVTGYASVNSYEQYF. DNA for the CDR3: TGTGCCTGGAGTGTAACAGGTTATGCTAGCGTGAACTCCTACGAGCAGTACTTC. The chain combines TRBV30 with TRBJ2-7; maybe TRBD2 (6 bases). The V end was cut by 0 bases, the J end by 0 bases, with 21 bases between. The length of the CDR3 is 18 residues. CDR1 and CDR2 from the germline V gene are GTSNPN and SVGIG (reference sequence).

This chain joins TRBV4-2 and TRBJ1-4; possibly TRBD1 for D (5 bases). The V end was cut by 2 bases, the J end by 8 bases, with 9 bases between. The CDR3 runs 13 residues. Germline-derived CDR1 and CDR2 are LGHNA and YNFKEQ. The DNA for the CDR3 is TGTGCCAGCAGCCAACAGGGAGGCGAAAAACTGTTTTTT. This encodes CASSQQGGEKLFF.

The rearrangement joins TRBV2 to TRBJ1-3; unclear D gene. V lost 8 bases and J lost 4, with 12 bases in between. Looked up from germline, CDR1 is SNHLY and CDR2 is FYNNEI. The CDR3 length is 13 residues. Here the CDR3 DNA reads TGTGCCAGCCGAACCACAGTCGGAAACACCATATATTTT. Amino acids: CASRTTVGNTIYF.

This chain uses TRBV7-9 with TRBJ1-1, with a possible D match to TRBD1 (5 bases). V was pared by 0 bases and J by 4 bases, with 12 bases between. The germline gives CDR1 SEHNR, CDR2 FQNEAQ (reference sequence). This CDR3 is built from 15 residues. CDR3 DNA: TGTGCCAGCAGCTTAGCTGGGGGAGGGACCACTGAAGCTTTCTTT. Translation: CASSLAGGGTTEAFF.

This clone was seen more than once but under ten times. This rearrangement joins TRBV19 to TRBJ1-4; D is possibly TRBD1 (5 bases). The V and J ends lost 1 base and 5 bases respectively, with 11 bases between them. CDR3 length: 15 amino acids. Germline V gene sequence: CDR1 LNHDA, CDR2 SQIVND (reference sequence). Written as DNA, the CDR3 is TGTGCCAGTAGTATAGGGGGCGCCAGGAATGAAAAACTGTTTTTT. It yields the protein CASSIGGARNEKLFF.

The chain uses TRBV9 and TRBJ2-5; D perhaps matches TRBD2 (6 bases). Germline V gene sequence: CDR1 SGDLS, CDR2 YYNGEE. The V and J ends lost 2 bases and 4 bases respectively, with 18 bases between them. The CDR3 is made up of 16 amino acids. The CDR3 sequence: CASSVEGLDFVETQYF. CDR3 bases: TGTGCCAGCAGCGTGGAGGGTTTGGATTTTGTAGAGACCCAGTACTTC.

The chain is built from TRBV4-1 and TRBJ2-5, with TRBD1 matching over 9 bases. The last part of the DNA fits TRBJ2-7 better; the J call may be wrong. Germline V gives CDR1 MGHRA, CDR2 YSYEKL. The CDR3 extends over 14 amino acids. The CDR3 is CASSHATGGYEQYF. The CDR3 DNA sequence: TGCGCCAGCAGCCACGCGACAGGGGGGTACGAGCAGTACTTC.

CDR3 loop: CASSSRQGNQPQHF. The CDR3 coding sequence is TGTGCCAGCAGTTCCCGACAGGGAAATCAGCCCCAGCATTTT. The genes are TRBV28 and TRBJ1-5, with 7 bases lining up with TRBD1. The junction had 4 bases not matched to a gene; V was cut back by 4 bases and J by 4 bases. The CDR3 extends over 14 amino acids. Germline V lookup: CDR1 MDHEN, CDR2 SYDVKM. Complete variable domain (other parts from reference TRBV28 and TRBJ1-5): DVKVTQSSRYLVKRTGEKVFLECVQDMDHENMFWYRQDPGLGLRLIYFSYDVKMKEKGDIPEGYSVSREKKERFSLILESASTNQTSMYLCASSSRQGNQPQHFGDGTRLSIL.

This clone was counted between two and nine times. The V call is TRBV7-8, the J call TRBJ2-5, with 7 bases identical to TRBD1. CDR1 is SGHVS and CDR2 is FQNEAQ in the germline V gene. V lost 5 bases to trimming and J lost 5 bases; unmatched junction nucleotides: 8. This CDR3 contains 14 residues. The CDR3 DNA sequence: TGTGCCAGCAGCACCCGGGACAGAGAGGAGACCCAGTACTTC. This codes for CASSTRDREETQYF.

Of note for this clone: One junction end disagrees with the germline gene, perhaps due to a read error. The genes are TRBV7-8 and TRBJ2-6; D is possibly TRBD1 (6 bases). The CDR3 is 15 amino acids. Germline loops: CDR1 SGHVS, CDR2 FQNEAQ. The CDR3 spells CASSSQGAGANGLTF. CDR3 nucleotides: TGTGCCAGCAGCTCACAGGGTGCCGGGGCCAACGGCCTGACTTTC. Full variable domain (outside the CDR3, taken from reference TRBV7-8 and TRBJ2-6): GAGVSQSPRYKVAKRGQDVALRCDPISGHVSLFWYQQALGQGPEFLTYFQNEAQLDKSGLPSDRFFAERPEGSVSTLKIQRTQQEDSAVYLCASSSQGAGANGLTFGAGSRLTVL.